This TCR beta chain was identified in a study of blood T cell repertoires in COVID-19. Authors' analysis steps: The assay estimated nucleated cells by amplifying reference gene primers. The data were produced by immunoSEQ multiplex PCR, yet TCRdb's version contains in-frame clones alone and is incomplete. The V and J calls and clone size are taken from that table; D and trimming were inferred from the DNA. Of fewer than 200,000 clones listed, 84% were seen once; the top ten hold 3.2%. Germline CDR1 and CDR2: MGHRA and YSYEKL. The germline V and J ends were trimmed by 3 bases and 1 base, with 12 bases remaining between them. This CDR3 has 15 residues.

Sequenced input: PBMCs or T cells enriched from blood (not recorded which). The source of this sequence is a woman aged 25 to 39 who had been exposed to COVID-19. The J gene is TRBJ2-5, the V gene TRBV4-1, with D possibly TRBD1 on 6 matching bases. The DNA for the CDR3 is TGCGCCAGCAGCCATCCGGGACACTTCCAAGAGACCCAGTACTTC. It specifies CASSHPGHFQETQYF.